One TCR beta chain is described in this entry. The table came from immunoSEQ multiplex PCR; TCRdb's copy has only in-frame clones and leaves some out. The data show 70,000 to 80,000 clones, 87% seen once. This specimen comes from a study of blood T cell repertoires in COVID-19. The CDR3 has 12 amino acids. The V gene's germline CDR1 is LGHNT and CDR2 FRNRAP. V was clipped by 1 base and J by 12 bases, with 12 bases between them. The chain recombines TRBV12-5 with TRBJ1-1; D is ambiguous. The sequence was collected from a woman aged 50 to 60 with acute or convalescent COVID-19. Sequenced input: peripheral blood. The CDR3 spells CASGLGIEVPFF. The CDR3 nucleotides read TGTGCTAGTGGTTTGGGGATAGAGGTACCTTTCTTT.